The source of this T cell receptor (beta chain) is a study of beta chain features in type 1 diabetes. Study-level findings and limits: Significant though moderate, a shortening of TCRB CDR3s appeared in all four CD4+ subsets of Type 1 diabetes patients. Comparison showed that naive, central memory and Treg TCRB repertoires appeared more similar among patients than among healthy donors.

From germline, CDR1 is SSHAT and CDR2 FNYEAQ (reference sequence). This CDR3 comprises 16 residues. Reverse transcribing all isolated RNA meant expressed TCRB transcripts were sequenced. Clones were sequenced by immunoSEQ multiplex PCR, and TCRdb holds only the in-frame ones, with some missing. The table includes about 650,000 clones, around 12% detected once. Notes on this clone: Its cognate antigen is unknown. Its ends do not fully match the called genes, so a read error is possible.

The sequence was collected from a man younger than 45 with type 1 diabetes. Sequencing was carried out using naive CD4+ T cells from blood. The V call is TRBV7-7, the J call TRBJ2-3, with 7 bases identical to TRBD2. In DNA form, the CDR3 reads TGTGCTAGCAGCCCATCTAGCGGCGCTAGCACAGATACGCAGTATTTT. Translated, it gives CASSPSSGASTDTQYF.